This passage covers 23 T cell receptor beta chains from one sample sequenced in a study of cytomegalovirus exposure and HLA in healthy donors. PCR was performed using 60 Vbeta and 13 Jbeta primers. Libraries were prepared by immunoSEQ multiplex PCR; TCRdb keeps only in-frame clonotypes and omits some of them. This table holds about 120,000 clones. Sequenced: PBMCs. The receptors derive from a woman aged 40 to 49 in good health and CMV-seropositive.

This chain links TRBV7-3 with TRBJ1-1, with 9 bases aligning to TRBD1. The CDR3 consists of 16 residues. Germline V gives CDR1 SGHTA, CDR2 FQGTGA. After removal of 0 bases from V and 2 bases from J, the junction contained 4 bases not matched to a gene. The CDR3 loop is CASSLTGDRENTEAFF. The CDR3 bases are TGTGCCAGCAGCTTAACAGGGGACAGGGAAAACACTGAAGCTTTCTTT.

The J gene is TRBJ2-2, the V gene TRBV10-3, with 7 bases identical to TRBD1. The germline CDR1 and CDR2 sequences are ENHRY and SYGVKD. The V and J ends lost 7 bases and 3 bases, in that order; junction bases with no gene match: 8. The CDR3 extends over 15 amino acids. The CDR3: CAIIPGTVYTGELFF. CDR3 sequence (DNA): TGTGCCATCATCCCCGGGACAGTCTACACCGGGGAGCTGTTTTTT.

V is TRBV19 and J is TRBJ1-5, with 7 bases matching TRBD1. Germline loops: CDR1 LNHDA, CDR2 SQIVND (reference sequence). There are 16 residues in the CDR3. V dropped 6 bases and J dropped 4; count of bases not matched to a gene: 12. For the CDR3, the DNA is TGTGCCAGTAGAACGTACCGGGACAGCGCTAATCAGCCCCAGCATTTT. It specifies CASRTYRDSANQPQHF.

The rearrangement links TRBV20-1 to TRBJ1-2, with D perhaps TRBD1 (5 bases). V lost 5 bases and J 5 bases, leaving 9 bases between the germline ends. Germline V gives CDR1 DFQATT, CDR2 SNEGSKA (reference sequence). The length of the CDR3 is 11 residues. The CDR3 loop reads CSAPGLYGYTF. The CDR3, as DNA: TGCAGTGCTCCAGGGTTATATGGCTACACCTTC.

The V gene is TRBV5-4, the J gene TRBJ1-1; 7 nucleotides agree with TRBD1. J gave up 0 bases and V 0 bases, and 2 bases lay outside the gene matches. Germline V gene lookup returns CDR1 SGHNT and CDR2 YYREEE (reference sequence). CDR3 length: 15 residues. The CDR3 nucleotides are TGTGCCAGCAGCTTGGGGGGGACAGTGAACACTGAAGCTTTCTTT. It codes for CASSLGGTVNTEAFF. Drawing the rest from reference TRBV5-4 and TRBJ1-1, the complete variable domain is ETGVTQSPTHLIKTRGQQVTLRCSSQSGHNTVSWYQQALGQGPQFIFQYYREEENGRGNFPPRFSGLQFPNYSSELNVNALELDDSALYLCASSLGGTVNTEAFFGQGTRLTVV.

DNA of the CDR3: TGCGCCAGCAGTGAGCCGAACCGGAATTCACCCCTCCACTTT. It encodes CASSEPNRNSPLHF. The chain couples TRBV10-2 to TRBJ1-6, with D unresolved. Germline CDR1 and CDR2: WSHSY and SAAADI. Deletions cut 2 bases from V and 7 bases from J, with 9 bases between. CDR3 size: 14 residues.

The CDR3 loop is CASSFSEEGSYNEQFF. The DNA for the CDR3 is TGCGCCAGCAGCTTTTCAGAAGAGGGCTCCTACAATGAGCAGTTCTTC. The chain is built from TRBV5-1 and TRBJ2-1, with D possibly being TRBD2 (5 bases). This CDR3 is 16 amino acids long. Trimming cost V 2 bases and J 0 bases, with 12 bases left between them. The germline CDR1 and CDR2 sequences are SGHRS and YFSETQ.

V gene TRBV5-4 combines with J gene TRBJ2-5; 7 bases map to TRBD1. CDR1 SGHNT and CDR2 YYREEE come from the germline V gene (reference sequence). The trim removed 4 bases at V and 1 base at J, leaving 4 bases unmatched. This CDR3 has 14 amino acids. The CDR3 is CASSGTAGQETQYF. In DNA, the CDR3 is TGTGCCAGCAGCGGGACAGCAGGCCAAGAGACCCAGTACTTC. Based on the CDR3 plus reference TRBV5-4 and TRBJ2-5, the full variable domain is ETGVTQSPTHLIKTRGQQVTLRCSSQSGHNTVSWYQQALGQGPQFIFQYYREEENGRGNFPPRFSGLQFPNYSSELNVNALELDDSALYLCASSGTAGQETQYFGPGTRLLVL.

The genes are TRBV27 and TRBJ2-1; 9 bases match TRBD2. Germline CDR1 reads MNHEY; CDR2 reads SMNVEV (reference sequence). The J segment lost 9 bases and the V segment lost 4 bases, leaving 22 bases of the junction unmatched. This CDR3 is built from 19 residues. CDR3 sequence: CASSSTRLAATSNYGEQFF. The CDR3 DNA follows: TGTGCCAGCAGTTCCACCCGACTAGCGGCCACTTCGAATTATGGTGAGCAGTTCTTC.

The chain links TRBV28 to TRBJ1-1, with 10 bases identical to TRBD1. The junction had 17 bases not matched to a gene; V was cut back by 6 bases and J by 7 bases. The CDR3 has 17 residues. Germline CDR1 reads MDHEN; CDR2 reads SYDVKM. The CDR3 protein is CASSSVLDRGRGGEAFF. The CDR3 DNA follows: TGTGCCAGCAGCTCCGTACTCGACAGGGGGCGAGGTGGTGAAGCTTTCTTT.

V usage is TRBV6-4 and J usage is TRBJ1-1; 8 positions match TRBD1. CDR1 and CDR2 (germline): MRHNA, SNTAGT. V was clipped by 3 bases and J by 3 bases; unmatched bases: 6. The CDR3 spans 15 residues. The CDR3 here is CASSETGEGDTEAFF. CDR3 nucleotides: TGTGCCAGCAGTGAGACAGGGGAAGGCGACACTGAAGCTTTCTTT.

The V gene is TRBV5-4, the J gene TRBJ2-3; D unresolved. In germline, CDR1 is SGHNT, CDR2 YYREEE (reference sequence). The CDR3 totals 15 residues. Trimming pared 4 bases from V and 4 bases from J, leaving 16 bases between. The CDR3 nucleotides are TGTGCCAGCAGCCTTGGGCTCGGTTCTTCAGATACGCAGTATTTT. It yields the protein CASSLGLGSSDTQYF.

The rearrangement joins TRBV7-9 to TRBJ2-3; D is uncertain. Germline CDR1 and CDR2: SEHNR and FQNEAQ (reference sequence). Between the trimmed V and J ends, which lost 5 bases and 7 bases, there was a span of 10 bases. This CDR3 comprises 12 residues. DNA of the CDR3: TGTGCCAGCAGCCGAATGCCTAATACGCAGTATTTT. Protein: CASSRMPNTQYF.

The gene calls are TRBV5-1 and TRBJ2-1, with 11 bases aligning to TRBD2. Germline V gene sequence: CDR1 SGHRS, CDR2 YFSETQ. The ends lost 2 bases at V and 6 bases at J; junction bases unmatched: 4. CDR3 length: 15 amino acids. The CDR3 reads CASSFLAGGPNEQFF. The CDR3 DNA sequence: TGCGCCAGCAGCTTCCTAGCGGGAGGACCCAATGAGCAGTTCTTC.

V gene TRBV28 combines with J gene TRBJ2-7; maybe TRBD1 (6 bases). With 6 bases removed from V and 3 bases from J, the gap between germline ends came to 18 bases. The CDR3 length is 15 residues. CDR1 is MDHEN and CDR2 is SYDVKM in the germline V gene. The CDR3 here is CASRRGSGEVYEQYF. The CDR3 nucleotides read TGTGCCAGCAGGAGGGGGAGCGGAGAGGTCTACGAGCAGTACTTC.

The V call is TRBV9, the J call TRBJ2-1; maybe TRBD2 (8 bases). Germline V gene sequence: CDR1 SGDLS, CDR2 YYNGEE. The CDR3 is 15 residues long. Trimming took 3 bases from V and 3 from J, leaving 13 bases between them. This CDR3 is CASSAGGTVYNEQFF. The DNA of the CDR3 is TGTGCCAGCAGCGCGGGGGGGACAGTCTACAATGAGCAGTTCTTC.

The J gene is TRBJ1-1, the V gene TRBV10-3; D is perhaps TRBD1 (6 bases). CDR3 length: 13 residues. V was shortened by 2 bases and J by 8 bases, with 12 bases between the two germline ends. Germline-derived CDR1 and CDR2 are ENHRY and SYGVKD. The CDR3 spells CAISEAGVREAFF. In DNA, the CDR3 is TGTGCCATCAGTGAGGCAGGGGTTAGAGAAGCTTTCTTT.

V usage is TRBV6-5 and J usage is TRBJ2-3; D is undetermined. Trimming left V 0 bases short and J 4 bases short, with 14 bases between. In germline, CDR1 is MNHEY, CDR2 SVGAGI. The CDR3 consists of 16 residues. The CDR3 spells CASSYSVNLPPDTQYF. CDR3 sequence (DNA): TGTGCCAGCAGTTACTCGGTCAACTTACCCCCAGATACGCAGTATTTT.

The rearrangement links TRBV13 to TRBJ1-2; D might be TRBD1 (6 bases). The germline V gene has CDR1 PRHDT and CDR2 FYEKMQ (reference sequence). Trimming took 5 bases from V and 4 from J, leaving 20 bases between them. This CDR3 has 16 residues. This CDR3 is CASSPPTGPEGYGYTF. Written as DNA, the CDR3 is TGTGCCAGCAGCCCGCCTACAGGGCCCGAGGGCTATGGCTACACCTTC.

The chain employs TRBV2 and TRBJ1-1, with 7 bases that match TRBD1. V trimming: 7 bases; J trimming: 8 bases; junction bases outside the gene matches: 4. From germline, CDR1 is SNHLY and CDR2 FYNNEI. The CDR3 has 11 residues. The CDR3 loop reads CASTRDSEAFF. Written as DNA, the CDR3 is TGTGCCAGCACCCGGGACAGCGAAGCTTTCTTT.

This chain uses TRBV30 with TRBJ2-5; D might be TRBD1 (6 bases). The J call is doubtful: the DNA matches TRBJ2-7 better. Germline-derived CDR1 and CDR2 are GTSNPN and SVGIG (reference sequence). This CDR3 has 13 residues. CDR3 in amino acids: CASTGIRTYEQYF. The CDR3 DNA reads as TGTGCCTCTACAGGGATTCGGACCTACGAGCAGTACTTC.

The J gene is TRBJ1-2, the V gene TRBV10-2; TRBD1 aligns across 9 bases. This CDR3 spans 13 amino acids. Germline assignment: CDR1 WSHSY and CDR2 SAAADI. Germline trimming cut 1 base from V and 8 bases from J; bases unmatched to any gene: 2. In nucleotides, the CDR3 is TGCGCCAGCAGTGAGTGGACAGGGGAGGGCTACACCTTC. Protein product: CASSEWTGEGYTF.

Notes on this clone: Different DNA sequences within this sample yield the same CDR3. This chain connects TRBV9 to TRBJ2-5, with 12 bases aligning to TRBD2. After removal of 3 bases from V and 2 bases from J, the junction contained 5 bases not matched to a gene. This CDR3 contains 16 residues. CDR1 and CDR2 from the germline V gene are SGDLS and YYNGEE. CDR3 protein: CASSAHGTSGQETQYF. As DNA, the CDR3 is TGTGCCAGCAGCGCCCACGGGACTAGCGGGCAAGAGACCCAGTACTTC.